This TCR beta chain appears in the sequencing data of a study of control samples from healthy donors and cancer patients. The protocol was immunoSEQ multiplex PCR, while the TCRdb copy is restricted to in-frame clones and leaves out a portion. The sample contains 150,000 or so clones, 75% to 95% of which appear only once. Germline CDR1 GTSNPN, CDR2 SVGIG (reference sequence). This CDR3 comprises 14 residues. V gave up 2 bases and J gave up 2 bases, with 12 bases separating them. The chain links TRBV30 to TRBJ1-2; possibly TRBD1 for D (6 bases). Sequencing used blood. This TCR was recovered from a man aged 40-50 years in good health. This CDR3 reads CAWSRPGANYGYTF. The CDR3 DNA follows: TGTGCCTGGAGTAGGCCAGGGGCGAACTATGGCTACACCTTC.